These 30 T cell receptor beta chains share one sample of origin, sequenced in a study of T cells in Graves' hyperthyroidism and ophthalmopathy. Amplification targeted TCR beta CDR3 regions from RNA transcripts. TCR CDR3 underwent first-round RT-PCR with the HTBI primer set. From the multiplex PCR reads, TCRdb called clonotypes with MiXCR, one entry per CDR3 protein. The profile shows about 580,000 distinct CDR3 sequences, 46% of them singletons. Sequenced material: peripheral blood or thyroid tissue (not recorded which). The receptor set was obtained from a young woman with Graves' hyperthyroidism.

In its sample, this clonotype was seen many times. This CDR3 is CASSLTGPGAGETQYF. The CDR3 nucleotides are TGTGCCAGCAGCTTAACCGGTCCGGGGGCAGGGGAGACCCAGTACTTC. The chain uses TRBV7-3 and TRBJ2-5; D is perhaps TRBD1 or TRBD2 (6 bases each). The ends were cut back, 0 bases at V and 5 bases at J, with 16 bases in the middle. Looked up from germline, CDR1 is SGHTA and CDR2 is FQGTGA. CDR3 length: 16 amino acids. The whole variable domain, filled in from reference TRBV7-3 and TRBJ2-5, reads GAGVSQTPSNKVTEKGKYVELRCDPISGHTALYWYRQSLGQGPEFLIYFQGTGAADDSGLPNDRFFAVRPEGSVSTLKIQRTERGDSAVYLCASSLTGPGAGETQYFGPGTRLLVL.

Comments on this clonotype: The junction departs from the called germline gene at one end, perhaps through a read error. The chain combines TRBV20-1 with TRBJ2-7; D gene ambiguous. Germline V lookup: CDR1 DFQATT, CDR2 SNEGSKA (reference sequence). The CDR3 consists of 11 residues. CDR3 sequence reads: CTISENYERYF. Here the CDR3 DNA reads TGCACCATTAGTGAAAACTACGAGCGGTACTTC.

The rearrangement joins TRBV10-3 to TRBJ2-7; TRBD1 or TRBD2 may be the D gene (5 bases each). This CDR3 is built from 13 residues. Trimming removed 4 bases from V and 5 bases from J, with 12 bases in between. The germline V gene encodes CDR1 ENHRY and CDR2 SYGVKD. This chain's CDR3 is CAISGDPINEQYF. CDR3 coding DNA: TGTGCCATCAGTGGGGACCCCATCAACGAGCAGTACTTC.

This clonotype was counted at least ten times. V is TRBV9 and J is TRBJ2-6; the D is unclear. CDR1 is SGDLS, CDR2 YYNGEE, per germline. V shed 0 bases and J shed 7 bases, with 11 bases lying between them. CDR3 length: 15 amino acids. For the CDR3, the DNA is TGTGCCAGCAGCGTAGGGCAGCTTGGTGCCAACGTCCTGACTTTC. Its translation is CASSVGQLGANVLTF.

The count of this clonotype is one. For the CDR3, the DNA is TGTGCCGGCGGACTAGCGGGAGGGGAGACCCAGTACTTC. Residues: CAGGLAGGETQYF. The gene calls are TRBV2 and TRBJ2-5; 15 bases fit TRBD2. Germline V gene data show CDR1 as SNHLY and CDR2 as FYNNEI. This CDR3 contains 13 residues. With 11 bases clipped from V and 5 bases from J, the junction kept 3 bases outside the gene matches.

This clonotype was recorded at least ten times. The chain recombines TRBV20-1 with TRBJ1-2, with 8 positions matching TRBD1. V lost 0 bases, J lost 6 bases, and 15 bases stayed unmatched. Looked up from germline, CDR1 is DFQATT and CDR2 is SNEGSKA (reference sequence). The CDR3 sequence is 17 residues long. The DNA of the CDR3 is TGCAGTGCTAGAGATCAACGACAGGGGCTAACGGCGGATGGCTACACCTTC. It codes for CSARDQRQGLTADGYTF.

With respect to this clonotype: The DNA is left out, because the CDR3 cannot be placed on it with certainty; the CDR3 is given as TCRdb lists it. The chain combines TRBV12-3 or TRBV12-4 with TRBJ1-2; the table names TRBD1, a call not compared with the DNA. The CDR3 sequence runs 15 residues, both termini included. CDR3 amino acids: CASSPIRGQYFGYTF.

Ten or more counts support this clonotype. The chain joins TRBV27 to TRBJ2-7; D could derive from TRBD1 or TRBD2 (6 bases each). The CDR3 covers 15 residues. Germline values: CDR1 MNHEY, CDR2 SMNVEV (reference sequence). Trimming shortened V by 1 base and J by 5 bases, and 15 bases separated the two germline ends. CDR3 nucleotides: TGTGCCAGCAGTTTATTCCCGGGGGCGGCTCACGAGCAGTACTTC. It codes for CASSLFPGAAHEQYF.

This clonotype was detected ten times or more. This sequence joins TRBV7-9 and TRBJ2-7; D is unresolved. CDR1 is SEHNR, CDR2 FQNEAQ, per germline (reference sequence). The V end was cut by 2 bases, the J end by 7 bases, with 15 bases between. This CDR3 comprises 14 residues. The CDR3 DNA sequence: TGTGCCAGCAGCTTATCTTTTAGGGTGGGTGAGCAGTACTTC. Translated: CASSLSFRVGEQYF.

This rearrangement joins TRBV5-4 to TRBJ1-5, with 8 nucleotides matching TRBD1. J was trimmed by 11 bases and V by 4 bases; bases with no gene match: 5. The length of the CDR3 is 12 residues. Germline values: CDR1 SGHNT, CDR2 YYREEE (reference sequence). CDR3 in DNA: TGTGCCAGCAGCGACCGGGGACAGGCCCAGCATTTT. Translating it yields CASSDRGQAQHF.

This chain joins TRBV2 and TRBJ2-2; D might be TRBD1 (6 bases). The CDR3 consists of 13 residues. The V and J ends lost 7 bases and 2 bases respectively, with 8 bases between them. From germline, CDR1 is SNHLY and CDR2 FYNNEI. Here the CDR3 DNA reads TGTGCCAGCAAGGACAGAAACACCGGGGAGCTGTTTTTT. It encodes CASKDRNTGELFF.

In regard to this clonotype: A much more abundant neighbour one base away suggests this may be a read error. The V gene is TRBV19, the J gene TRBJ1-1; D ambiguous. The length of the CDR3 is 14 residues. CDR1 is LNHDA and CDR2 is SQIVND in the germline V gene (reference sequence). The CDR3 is CASSLATRNTEASF. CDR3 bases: TGTGCCAGTAGTCTGGCTACCAGGAACACTGAAGCTTCCTTT.

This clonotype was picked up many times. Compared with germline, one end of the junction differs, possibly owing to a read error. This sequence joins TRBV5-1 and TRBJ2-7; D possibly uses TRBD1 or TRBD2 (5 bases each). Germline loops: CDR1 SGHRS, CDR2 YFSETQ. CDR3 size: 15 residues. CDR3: CASSPGTGSSYEQYF. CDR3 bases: TGTGCCAGCAGCCCCGGGACGGGGAGCTCCTACGAGCAGTACTTC.

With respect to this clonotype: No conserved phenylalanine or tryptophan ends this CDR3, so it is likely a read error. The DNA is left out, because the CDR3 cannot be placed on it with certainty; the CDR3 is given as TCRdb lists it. This CDR3 is CATSAGRANT. The chain is built from TRBV15 and TRBJ2-6; TRBD2 reflects the table's D call only, with no check against the DNA. Termini included, the CDR3 measures 10 amino acids. CDR1 and CDR2 from the germline V gene are LNHNV and YYDKDF (reference sequence).

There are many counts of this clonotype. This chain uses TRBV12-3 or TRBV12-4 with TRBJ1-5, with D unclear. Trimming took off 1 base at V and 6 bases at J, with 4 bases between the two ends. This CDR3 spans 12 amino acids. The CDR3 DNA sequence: TGTGCCAGCAGTTTAGGTTCTCAGCCCCAGCATTTT. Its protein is CASSLGSQPQHF.

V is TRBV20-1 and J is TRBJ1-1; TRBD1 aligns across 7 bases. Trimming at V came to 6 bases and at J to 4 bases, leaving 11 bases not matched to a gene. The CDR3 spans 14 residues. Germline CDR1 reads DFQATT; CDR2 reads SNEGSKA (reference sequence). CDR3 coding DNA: TGCAGTGCCAGTGCTCCCAGGGGGGGCACTGAAGCTTTCTTT. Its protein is CSASAPRGGTEAFF.

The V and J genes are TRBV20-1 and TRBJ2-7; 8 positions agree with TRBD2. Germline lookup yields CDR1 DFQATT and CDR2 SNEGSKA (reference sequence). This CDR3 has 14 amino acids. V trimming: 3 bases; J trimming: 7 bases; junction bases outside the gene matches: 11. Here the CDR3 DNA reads TGCAGTGCTAGTCGGGAGGGCCTTGGTAATGAGCAGTACTTC. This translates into CSASREGLGNEQYF.

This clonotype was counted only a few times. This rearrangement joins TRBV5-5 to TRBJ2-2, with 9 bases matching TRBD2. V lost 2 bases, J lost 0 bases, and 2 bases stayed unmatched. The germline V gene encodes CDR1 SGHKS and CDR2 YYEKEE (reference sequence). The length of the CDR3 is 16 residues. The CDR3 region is CASSFRLAANTGELFF. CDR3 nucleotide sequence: TGTGCCAGCAGCTTCCGACTAGCGGCGAACACCGGGGAGCTGTTTTTT. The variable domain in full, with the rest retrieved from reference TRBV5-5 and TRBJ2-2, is DAGVTQSPTHLIKTRGQQVTLRCSPISGHKSVSWYQQVLGQGPQFIFQYYEKEERGRGNFPDRFSARQFPNYSSELNVNALLLGDSALYLCASSFRLAANTGELFFGEGSRLTVL.

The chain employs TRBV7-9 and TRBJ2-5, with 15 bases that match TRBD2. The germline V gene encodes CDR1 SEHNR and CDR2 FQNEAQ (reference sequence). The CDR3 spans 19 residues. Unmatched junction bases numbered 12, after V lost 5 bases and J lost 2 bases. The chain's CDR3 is CASSTQVLGLAGGQETQYF. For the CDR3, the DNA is TGTGCCAGCAGCACCCAAGTCCTCGGACTAGCGGGAGGGCAAGAGACCCAGTACTTC.

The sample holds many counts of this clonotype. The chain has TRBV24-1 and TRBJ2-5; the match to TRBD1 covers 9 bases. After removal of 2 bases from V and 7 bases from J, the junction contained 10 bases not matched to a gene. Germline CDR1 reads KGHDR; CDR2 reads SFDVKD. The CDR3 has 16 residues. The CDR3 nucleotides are TGTGCCACCAGTGATTATCTCGACAGGGGGTCCGGGACCCAGTACTTC. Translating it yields CATSDYLDRGSGTQYF.

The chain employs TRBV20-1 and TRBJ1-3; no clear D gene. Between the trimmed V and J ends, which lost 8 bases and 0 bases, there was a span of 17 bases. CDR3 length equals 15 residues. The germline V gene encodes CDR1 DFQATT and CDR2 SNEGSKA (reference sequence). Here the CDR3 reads CSPPFSIASGNTIYF. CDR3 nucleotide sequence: TGCAGTCCCCCCTTTTCCATAGCCTCTGGAAACACCATATATTTT.

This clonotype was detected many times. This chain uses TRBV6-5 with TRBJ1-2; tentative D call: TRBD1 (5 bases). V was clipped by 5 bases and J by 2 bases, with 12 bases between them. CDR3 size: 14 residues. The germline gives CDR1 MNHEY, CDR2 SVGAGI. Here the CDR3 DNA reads TGTGCCAGCAGTCCCGGGACGGACAACTATGGCTACACCTTC. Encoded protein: CASSPGTDNYGYTF.

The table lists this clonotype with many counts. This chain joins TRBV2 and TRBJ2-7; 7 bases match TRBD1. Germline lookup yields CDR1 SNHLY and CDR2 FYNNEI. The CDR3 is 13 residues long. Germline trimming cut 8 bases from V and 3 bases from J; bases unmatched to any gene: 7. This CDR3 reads CASGTVVGYEQYF. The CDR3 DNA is TGTGCCAGCGGGACAGTCGTAGGCTACGAGCAGTACTTC.

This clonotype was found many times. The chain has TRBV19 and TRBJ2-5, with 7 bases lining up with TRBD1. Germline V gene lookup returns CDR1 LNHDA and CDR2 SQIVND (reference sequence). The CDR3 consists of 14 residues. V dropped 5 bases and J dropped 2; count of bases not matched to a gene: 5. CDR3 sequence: CASSSRQGQETQYF. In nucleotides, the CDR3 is TGTGCCAGTAGTTCCCGACAGGGACAAGAGACCCAGTACTTC.

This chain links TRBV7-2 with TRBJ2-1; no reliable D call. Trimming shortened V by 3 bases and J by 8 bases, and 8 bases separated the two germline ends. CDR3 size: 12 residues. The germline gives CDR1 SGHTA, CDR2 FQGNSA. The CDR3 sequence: CASSLGVDEQFF. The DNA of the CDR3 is TGTGCCAGCAGCTTGGGCGTTGATGAGCAGTTCTTC. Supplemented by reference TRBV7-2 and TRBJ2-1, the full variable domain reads GAGVSQSPSNKVTEKGKDVELRCDPISGHTALYWYRQSLGQGLEFLIYFQGNSAPDKSGLPSDRFSAERTGGSVSTLTIQRTQQEDSAVYLCASSLGVDEQFFGPGTRLTVL.

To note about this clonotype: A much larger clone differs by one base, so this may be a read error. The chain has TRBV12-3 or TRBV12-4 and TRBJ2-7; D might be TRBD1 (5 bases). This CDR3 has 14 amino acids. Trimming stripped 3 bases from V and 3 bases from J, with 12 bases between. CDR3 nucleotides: TGTGCCAGCAGTTTTTGCGACAGAAACTACGAGCAGTACTTC. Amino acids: CASSFCDRNYEQYF.

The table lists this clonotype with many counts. The CDR3 nucleotides are TGTGCCAGCAGCCCCGGGCCCAACGGAATTAGCAATCAGCCCCAGCATTTT. Amino acids: CASSPGPNGISNQPQHF. V gene TRBV7-2 combines with J gene TRBJ1-5; D unclear. Between the trimmed V and J ends, which lost 5 bases and 0 bases, there was a span of 17 bases. The CDR3 totals 17 residues. Per germline, CDR1 SGHTA and CDR2 FQGNSA.

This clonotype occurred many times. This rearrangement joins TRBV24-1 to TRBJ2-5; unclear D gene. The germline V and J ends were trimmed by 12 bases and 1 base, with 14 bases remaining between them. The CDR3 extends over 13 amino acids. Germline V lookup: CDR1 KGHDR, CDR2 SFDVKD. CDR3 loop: CAANAPGQETQYF. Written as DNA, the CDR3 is TGTGCCGCCAATGCCCCGGGCCAAGAGACCCAGTACTTC.

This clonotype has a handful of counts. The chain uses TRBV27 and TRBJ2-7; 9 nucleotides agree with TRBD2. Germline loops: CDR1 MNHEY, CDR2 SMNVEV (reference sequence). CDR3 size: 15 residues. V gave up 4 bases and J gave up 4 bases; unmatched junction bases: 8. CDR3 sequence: CASSYRRGGIYEQYF. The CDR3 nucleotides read TGTGCCAGCAGTTACCGGCGGGGGGGCATATACGAGCAGTACTTC.

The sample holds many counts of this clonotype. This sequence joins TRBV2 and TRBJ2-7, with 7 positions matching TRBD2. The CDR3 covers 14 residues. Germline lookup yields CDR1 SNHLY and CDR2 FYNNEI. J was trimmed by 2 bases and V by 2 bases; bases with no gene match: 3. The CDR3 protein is CASSEIAGAYEQYF. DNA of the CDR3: TGTGCCAGCAGTGAAATTGCGGGGGCCTACGAGCAGTACTTC. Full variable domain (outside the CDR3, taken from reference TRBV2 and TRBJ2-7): EPEVTQTPSHQVTQMGQEVILRCVPISNHLYFYWYRQILGQKVEFLVSFYNNEISEKSEIFDDQFSVERPDGSNFTLKIRSTKLEDSAMYFCASSEIAGAYEQYFGPGTRLTVT.